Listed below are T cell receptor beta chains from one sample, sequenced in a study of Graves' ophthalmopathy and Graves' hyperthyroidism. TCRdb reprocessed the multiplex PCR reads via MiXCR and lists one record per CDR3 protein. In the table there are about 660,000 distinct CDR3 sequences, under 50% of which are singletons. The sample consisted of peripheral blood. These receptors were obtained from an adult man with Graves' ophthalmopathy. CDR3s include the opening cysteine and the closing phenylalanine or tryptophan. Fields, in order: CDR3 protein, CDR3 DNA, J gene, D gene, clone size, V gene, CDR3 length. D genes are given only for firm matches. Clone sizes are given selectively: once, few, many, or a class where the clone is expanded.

CDR3: CASSQVGRHPRQPQHF
DNA: TGCGCCAGCAGCCAAGTTGGGCGGCATCCCCGTCAGCCCCAGCATTTT
J: TRBJ1-5
D: -
size: -
V: TRBV4-1
length: 16

CDR3: CASSLELGPQYF
DNA: TGTGCCAGCAGCTTAGAGCTGGGTCCGCAGTACTTC
J: TRBJ2-7
D: -
size: many
V: TRBV7-9
length: 12

CDR3: CASSFNSKERGYGYTF
DNA: TGTGCCAGCAGCTTCAATTCGAAGGAACGGGGCTATGGCTACACCTTC
J: TRBJ1-2
D: -
size: many
V: TRBV7-2
length: 16

CDR3: CAWSGGKVLDYEQYF
DNA: TGTGCCTGGAGTGGGGGTAAGGTGCTAGACTACGAGCAGTACTTC
J: TRBJ2-7
D: -
size: -
V: TRBV30
length: 15

CDR3: CASSYSTGDGGELFF
DNA: TGTGCCAGCAGTTACTCGACAGGGGATGGCGGGGAGCTGTTTTTT
J: TRBJ2-2
D: TRBD1
size: once
V: TRBV10-3
length: 15

CDR3: CASRAGQGPNQPQHF
DNA: TGTGCCAGCAGGGCAGGACAGGGTCCCAATCAGCCCCAGCATTTT
J: TRBJ1-5
D: TRBD1
size: -
V: TRBV12-3/TRBV12-4
length: 15

CDR3: CASSLRTSGDTGELFF
DNA: TGTGCCAGCAGCCTACGGACTAGCGGGGACACCGGGGAGCTGTTTTTT
J: TRBJ2-2
D: TRBD2
size: -
V: TRBV25-1
length: 16

CDR3: CASSPPDSSYEQYF
DNA: TGTGCCAGCTCACCCCCGGACAGTTCCTACGAGCAGTACTTC
J: TRBJ2-7
D: -
size: -
V: TRBV9
length: 14

CDR3: CASTILGGKANTIYF
DNA: TGTGCCAGTACCATTCTAGGGGGGAAGGCAAACACCATATATTTT
J: TRBJ1-3
D: -
size: -
V: TRBV19
length: 15

CDR3: CASHAGARGYTF
DNA: TGTGCCAGCCACGCAGGGGCGCGCGGCTACACCTTC
J: TRBJ1-2
D: -
size: once
V: TRBV7-9
length: 12

CDR3: CASSEGVPEGYTF
DNA: TGTGCCAGCAGTGAAGGTGTCCCGGAGGGCTACACCTTC
J: TRBJ1-2
D: -
size: -
V: TRBV25-1
length: 13

CDR3: CAWSDEKQLETTNEKLFF
DNA: TGTGCCTGGAGTGACGAGAAACAGTTGGAGACAACTAATGAAAAACTGTTTTTT
J: TRBJ1-4
D: -
size: once
V: TRBV30
length: 18

CDR3: CASTQGDGRTQYF
DNA: TGTGCCAGCACTCAGGGGGACGGGCGGACCCAGTACTTC
J: TRBJ2-5
D: TRBD1
size: -
V: TRBV10-2
length: 13

CDR3: CASSPGGDEQFF
DNA: TGTGCCAGCAGCCCGGGGGGGGATGAGCAGTTCTTC
J: TRBJ2-1
D: TRBD2
size: many
V: TRBV7-9
length: 12

CDR3: CASSIHFRDEQYF
DNA: TGTGCCAGCTCTATCCACTTTAGGGACGAGCAGTACTTC
J: TRBJ2-7
D: -
size: few
V: TRBV18
length: 13

CDR3: CAITRGGANVLTF
DNA: TGTGCCATCACCAGGGGCGGGGCCAACGTCCTGACTTTC
J: TRBJ2-6
D: -
size: many
V: TRBV10-3
length: 13

CDR3: CASTGGETSSYEQYF
DNA: TGTGCCAGCACTGGCGGGGAAACTTCCTCCTACGAGCAGTACTTC
J: TRBJ2-7
D: -
size: many
V: TRBV25-1
length: 15

CDR3: CAWSSGSGANTF
DNA: TGTGCCTGGAGTTCTGGATCAGGGGCCAATACTTTT
J: TRBJ1-1
D: -
size: few
V: TRBV30
length: 12

CDR3: CASGLERSQHF
DNA: TGCGCCAGCGGACTGGAGAGGTCCCAGCATTTT
J: TRBJ1-5
D: -
size: many
V: TRBV5-1
length: 11

CDR3: CASSPLMSRAGGRSYEQYF
DNA: TGCGCCAGCAGCCCCCTAATGAGCCGCGCGGGGGGGCGGTCCTACGAGCAGTACTTC
J: TRBJ2-7
D: TRBD2
size: few
V: TRBV10-2
length: 19

CDR3: CASSLVGVLGETQYF
DNA: TGTGCCAGCAGCTTAGTAGGGGTCTTGGGGGAGACCCAGTACTTC
J: TRBJ2-5
D: -
size: many
V: TRBV7-9
length: 15

CDR3: CSARSQDSNQPQHF
DNA: TGCAGTGCTAGATCCCAAGATAGCAATCAGCCCCAGCATTTT
J: TRBJ1-5
D: -
size: many
V: TRBV20-1
length: 14

CDR3: CASSLGTGGYTGELFF
DNA: TGTGCCAGTAGTTTAGGGACAGGGGGCTACACCGGGGAGCTGTTTTTT
J: TRBJ2-2
D: TRBD1
size: -
V: TRBV19
length: 16